This T cell receptor beta chain was captured in a study of cytotoxic CD8 clonotypes in ibrutinib-treated CLL. On the study more broadly: Overall, around 25 responses were partial and 2 complete; following median approximately 73 months, 14 patients stayed remitted and around twelve progressed.

Sequencing sought depths of 1 in 200,000 to 1 in 1 million T cells. Method: immunoSEQ multiplex PCR; TCRdb's copy keeps in-frame clones and lacks some. The table has fewer than 100,000 clones, just over 85% seen once. The V segment lost 5 bases and the J segment 1 base; nucleotides outside the gene matches: 7. The germline gives CDR1 MNHEY, CDR2 SVGAGI. The CDR3 has 15 residues. This clone was counted between two and nine times. This sample comprised PBMCs, obtained before ibrutinib treatment. The chain has TRBV6-5 and TRBJ1-2; 7 nucleotides align to TRBD1. This TCR came from a human donor with chronic lymphocytic leukemia. In DNA form, the CDR3 reads TGTGCCAGCAGTCAGACAGGGTCCCTTAACTATGGCTACACCTTC. This codes for CASSQTGSLNYGYTF.